A selection of T cell receptor beta chains follows, all from one sample in a study of T cell clonotyping in hematopoietic cell transplantation. Assay: immunoSEQ multiplex PCR; the TCRdb copy retains only in-frame clones and omits some. The sample holds 5,500 to 7,000 clones, about 90% seen once. The material was peripheral blood mononuclear cells, obtained 180 days after allogeneic stem cell transplant. All receptors come from a female patient in her 50s who had an allogeneic stem cell transplant from an unrelated donor, so the T cells may come from the graft donor. Some clones in this sample may be carry-over from other donors' samples. CDR3s include the opening cysteine and the closing phenylalanine or tryptophan. The D gene is left open where the match is weak. Size is omitted from some rows. Given values are once, few, many or a class for expanded clones.

CDR3aa: CASSLVYGYTF; CDR3nt: TGTGCCAGCAGCTTAGTGTATGGCTACACCTTC; v_gene: TRBV7-2; j_gene: TRBJ1-2; abundance: few; d_gene: NA
CDR3aa: CASRLGQGPFYGYTF; CDR3nt: TGTGCCAGCAGGTTGGGACAGGGTCCCTTCTATGGCTACACCTTC; v_gene: TRBV6-5; j_gene: TRBJ1-2; abundance: NA; d_gene: TRBD1
CDR3aa: CATSRADPPGELFF; CDR3nt: TGTGCCACCAGCAGGGCCGACCCGCCCGGGGAGCTGTTTTTT; v_gene: TRBV15; j_gene: TRBJ2-2; abundance: NA; d_gene: NA
CDR3aa: CASSISSGAYNEQFF; CDR3nt: TGTGCCAGTAGTATTAGTAGCGGGGCCTACAATGAGCAGTTCTTC; v_gene: TRBV19; j_gene: TRBJ2-1; abundance: large; d_gene: TRBD2
CDR3aa: CASSSLQGPGGSYGYTF; CDR3nt: TGCGCCAGCAGCTCACTTCAAGGGCCAGGGGGCTCCTATGGCTACACCTTC; v_gene: TRBV5-1; j_gene: TRBJ1-2; abundance: NA; d_gene: TRBD1
CDR3aa: CASSLGGTTSYEQYF; CDR3nt: TGCGCCAGCAGCTTGGGGGGGACTACCTCCTACGAGCAGTACTTC; v_gene: TRBV5-1; j_gene: TRBJ2-7; abundance: NA; d_gene: TRBD2
CDR3aa: CASSLTPTRGEYGELFF; CDR3nt: TGTGCCAGCAGCTTAACCCCGACCAGGGGGGAGTACGGGGAGCTGTTTTTT; v_gene: TRBV7-3; j_gene: TRBJ2-2; abundance: NA; d_gene: NA
CDR3aa: CSVLRDPTEAFF; CDR3nt: TGCAGCGTGCTTCGGGACCCCACTGAAGCTTTCTTT; v_gene: TRBV29-1; j_gene: TRBJ1-1; abundance: NA; d_gene: NA
CDR3aa: CASSQDRGGPYEQYF; CDR3nt: TGCGCCAGCAGCCAAGATCGAGGGGGGCCCTACGAGCAGTACTTC; v_gene: TRBV4-1; j_gene: TRBJ2-7; abundance: once; d_gene: NA
CDR3aa: CAISVGTTRTDTQYF; CDR3nt: TGTGCCATCAGTGTAGGGACTACACGCACAGATACGCAGTATTTT; v_gene: TRBV10-3; j_gene: TRBJ2-3; abundance: NA; d_gene: TRBD2
CDR3aa: CSVDSIGQGATEAFF; CDR3nt: TGCAGCGTTGACTCAATCGGACAGGGCGCCACTGAAGCTTTCTTT; v_gene: TRBV29-1; j_gene: TRBJ1-1; abundance: once; d_gene: TRBD1
CDR3aa: CASTPGRANTGELFF; CDR3nt: TGCGCCAGCACCCCCGGGAGGGCGAACACCGGGGAGCTGTTTTTT; v_gene: TRBV5-1; j_gene: TRBJ2-2; abundance: once; d_gene: TRBD2
CDR3aa: CASSGSGATNEKLFF; CDR3nt: TGTGCCAGTAGTGGTTCGGGGGCAACTAATGAAAAACTGTTTTTT; v_gene: TRBV19; j_gene: TRBJ1-4; abundance: few; d_gene: NA
CDR3aa: CASSDSERSSYNSPLHF; CDR3nt: TGTGCCAGCAGTGACTCGGAACGAAGCTCCTATAATTCACCCCTCCACTTT; v_gene: TRBV6-4; j_gene: TRBJ1-6; abundance: NA; d_gene: NA
CDR3aa: CASSGGVLGMNTEAFF; CDR3nt: TGTGCCAGCAGCGGGGGGGTCCTGGGAATGAACACTGAAGCTTTCTTT; v_gene: TRBV5-6; j_gene: TRBJ1-1; abundance: NA; d_gene: NA
CDR3aa: CASSVTANTEAFF; CDR3nt: TGTGCCAGCAGCGTGACAGCGAACACTGAAGCTTTCTTT; v_gene: TRBV25-1; j_gene: TRBJ1-1; abundance: once; d_gene: NA
CDR3aa: CATSRDLGMNTEAFF; CDR3nt: TGTGCCACCAGCAGAGATCTGGGGATGAACACTGAAGCTTTCTTT; v_gene: TRBV15; j_gene: TRBJ1-1; abundance: NA; d_gene: NA
CDR3aa: CASSYSAGNTIYF; CDR3nt: TGTGCCAGCAGTTACTCGGCCGGAAACACCATATATTTT; v_gene: TRBV6-5; j_gene: TRBJ1-3; abundance: once; d_gene: NA
CDR3aa: CASSSLPGANEQYF; CDR3nt: TGCGCCAGCAGCTCCCTCCCGGGGGCGAACGAGCAGTACTTC; v_gene: TRBV5-1; j_gene: TRBJ2-7; abundance: NA; d_gene: NA
CDR3aa: CAWSVWGNTGELFF; CDR3nt: TGTGCCTGGAGTGTATGGGGGAACACCGGGGAGCTGTTTTTT; v_gene: TRBV30; j_gene: TRBJ2-2; abundance: NA; d_gene: NA
CDR3aa: CASDGLSLGNTIYF; CDR3nt: TGTGCCAGCGACGGACTGTCTCTGGGAAACACCATATATTTT; v_gene: TRBV7-2; j_gene: TRBJ1-3; abundance: NA; d_gene: NA
CDR3aa: CASSRGQASYEQYF; CDR3nt: TGTGCCAGCAGCCGGGGACAGGCATCCTACGAGCAGTACTTC; v_gene: TRBV5-6; j_gene: TRBJ2-7; abundance: NA; d_gene: TRBD1
CDR3aa: CASSQLRGDTQYF; CDR3nt: TGCGCCAGCAGCCAATTACGGGGTGATACGCAGTATTTT; v_gene: TRBV4-1; j_gene: TRBJ2-3; abundance: once; d_gene: NA
CDR3aa: CASSQMWTAVAFF; CDR3nt: TGTGCCAGCAGCCAAATGTGGACCGCTGTGGCTTTCTTT; v_gene: TRBV6-5; j_gene: TRBJ1-1; abundance: NA; d_gene: NA
CDR3aa: CASSPGVGQPQHF; CDR3nt: TGTGCCAGCAGCCCAGGGGTAGGCCAGCCCCAGCATTTT; v_gene: TRBV13; j_gene: TRBJ1-5; abundance: NA; d_gene: NA
CDR3aa: CASRRQGTPPTEAFF; CDR3nt: TGTGCCAGCAGAAGACAGGGGACCCCCCCCACTGAAGCTTTCTTT; v_gene: TRBV6-6; j_gene: TRBJ1-1; abundance: NA; d_gene: TRBD1
CDR3aa: CASSPGENFYGYTF; CDR3nt: TGTGCCAGCAGCCCGGGCGAAAACTTCTATGGCTACACCTTC; v_gene: TRBV14; j_gene: TRBJ1-2; abundance: NA; d_gene: NA
CDR3aa: CASSGRRDTTGNTIYF; CDR3nt: TGCGCCAGCAGTGGTCGCCGGGACACGACTGGAAACACCATATATTTT; v_gene: TRBV10-1; j_gene: TRBJ1-3; abundance: once; d_gene: NA
CDR3aa: CASSTTETQYF; CDR3nt: TGTGCCAGCAGCACCACTGAGACCCAGTACTTC; v_gene: TRBV5-6; j_gene: TRBJ2-5; abundance: NA; d_gene: NA
CDR3aa: CASSVDGGGNGELFF; CDR3nt: TGTGCCAGCAGCGTAGATGGGGGCGGGAACGGGGAGCTGTTTTTT; v_gene: TRBV9; j_gene: TRBJ2-2; abundance: once; d_gene: NA
CDR3aa: CASSYPDRWDTEAFF; CDR3nt: TGTGCCAGCAGCTACCCGGACAGATGGGACACTGAAGCTTTCTTT; v_gene: TRBV5-4; j_gene: TRBJ1-1; abundance: few; d_gene: NA
CDR3aa: CASSQLAGGVIRQFF; CDR3nt: TGTGCCAGTAGCCAACTAGCGGGTGGAGTTATACGGCAGTTCTTC; v_gene: TRBV19; j_gene: TRBJ2-1; abundance: NA; d_gene: TRBD2
CDR3aa: CASSVGGSDTQYF; CDR3nt: TGTGCCAGCAGCGTAGGGGGTTCAGATACGCAGTATTTT; v_gene: TRBV9; j_gene: TRBJ2-3; abundance: NA; d_gene: NA
CDR3aa: CSVEPGAADTQYF; CDR3nt: TGCAGCGTTGAACCGGGGGCGGCAGATACGCAGTATTTT; v_gene: TRBV29-1; j_gene: TRBJ2-3; abundance: NA; d_gene: NA
CDR3aa: CAEIRVSTDTQYF; CDR3nt: TGTGCCGAAATTAGAGTGAGCACAGATACGCAGTATTTT; v_gene: TRBV7-9; j_gene: TRBJ2-3; abundance: NA; d_gene: NA
CDR3aa: CSVEAPDRGYTF; CDR3nt: TGCAGCGTTGAAGCGCCCGACCGAGGCTACACCTTC; v_gene: TRBV29-1; j_gene: TRBJ1-2; abundance: NA; d_gene: NA
CDR3aa: CASSSYSGTDTQYF; CDR3nt: TGTGCCAGCTCCAGCTACTCGGGCACAGATACGCAGTATTTT; v_gene: TRBV2; j_gene: TRBJ2-3; abundance: NA; d_gene: NA
CDR3aa: CASSSGGGDETQYF; CDR3nt: TGTGCCAGCAGTTCTGGCGGGGGGGATGAGACCCAGTACTTC; v_gene: TRBV27; j_gene: TRBJ2-5; abundance: once; d_gene: TRBD2
CDR3aa: CASSPPINTNYGYTF; CDR3nt: TGTGCCAGCTCACCACCGATAAATACTAACTATGGCTACACCTTC; v_gene: TRBV18; j_gene: TRBJ1-2; abundance: once; d_gene: NA
CDR3aa: CASSLRRGGRQETQYF; CDR3nt: TGTGCCAGCAGCTTGAGGCGGGGGGGCCGGCAAGAGACCCAGTACTTC; v_gene: TRBV5-4; j_gene: TRBJ2-5; abundance: once; d_gene: TRBD2
CDR3aa: CASPQDKSSYEQYF; CDR3nt: TGTGCCAGCCCCCAGGACAAGAGCTCCTACGAGCAGTACTTC; v_gene: TRBV6-1; j_gene: TRBJ2-7; abundance: NA; d_gene: NA
CDR3aa: CASQGEGSGFQETQYF; CDR3nt: TGTGCCTCCCAGGGTGAGGGTAGCGGATTTCAAGAGACCCAGTACTTC; v_gene: TRBV2; j_gene: TRBJ2-5; abundance: NA; d_gene: NA
CDR3aa: CASSPTGTGGLQPQHF; CDR3nt: TGTGCCAGCAGTCCCACCGGGACAGGGGGCTTACAGCCCCAGCATTTT; v_gene: TRBV2; j_gene: TRBJ1-5; abundance: NA; d_gene: TRBD1
CDR3aa: CASSYLSGTVVYEQYF; CDR3nt: TGTGCCAGCAGTTACTTATCCGGGACAGTCGTCTACGAGCAGTACTTC; v_gene: TRBV6-5; j_gene: TRBJ2-7; abundance: NA; d_gene: TRBD1
CDR3aa: CASSVEGRGGEAFF; CDR3nt: TGTGCCAGCAGCGTAGAAGGTCGTGGGGGTGAAGCTTTCTTT; v_gene: TRBV9; j_gene: TRBJ1-1; abundance: NA; d_gene: NA
CDR3aa: CASSISERTDEQYF; CDR3nt: TGTGCCAGTAGTATAAGTGAGCGTACGGACGAGCAGTACTTC; v_gene: TRBV19; j_gene: TRBJ2-7; abundance: NA; d_gene: NA
CDR3aa: CSSGQGEAEAFF; CDR3nt: TGCAGCTCCGGACAGGGAGAAGCAGAAGCTTTCTTT; v_gene: TRBV29-1; j_gene: TRBJ1-1; abundance: NA; d_gene: TRBD1
CDR3aa: CASSLGAPDTQYF; CDR3nt: TGTGCCAGCAGCTTAGGGGCGCCGGATACGCAGTATTTT; v_gene: TRBV13; j_gene: TRBJ2-3; abundance: NA; d_gene: NA
CDR3aa: CASSPGGPSSGANVLTF; CDR3nt: TGTGCCAGCAGCCCAGGGGGGCCCAGCTCTGGGGCCAACGTCCTGACTTTC; v_gene: TRBV9; j_gene: TRBJ2-6; abundance: NA; d_gene: NA
CDR3aa: CASSFSAGAYGYTF; CDR3nt: TGTGCCAGCAGCTTCTCCGCAGGGGCCTATGGCTACACCTTC; v_gene: TRBV7-9; j_gene: TRBJ1-2; abundance: NA; d_gene: NA
CDR3aa: CAIFKGQGSEQYF; CDR3nt: TGTGCCATCTTCAAGGGACAGGGAAGCGAGCAGTACTTC; v_gene: TRBV10-3; j_gene: TRBJ2-7; abundance: NA; d_gene: TRBD1
CDR3aa: CASSEPTDFISYEQYF; CDR3nt: TGTGCCAGCAGCGAACCGACAGACTTTATTTCCTACGAGCAGTACTTC; v_gene: TRBV5-5; j_gene: TRBJ2-7; abundance: NA; d_gene: NA
CDR3aa: CASSPPGAGRYEQYF; CDR3nt: TGTGCCAGCAGTCCCCCTGGGGCGGGGAGATACGAGCAGTACTTC; v_gene: TRBV28; j_gene: TRBJ2-7; abundance: NA; d_gene: NA
CDR3aa: CASSQETGGDLGQPQHF; CDR3nt: TGCGCCAGCAGCCAAGAAACAGGGGGCGACTTGGGTCAGCCCCAGCATTTT; v_gene: TRBV4-1; j_gene: TRBJ1-5; abundance: NA; d_gene: TRBD1